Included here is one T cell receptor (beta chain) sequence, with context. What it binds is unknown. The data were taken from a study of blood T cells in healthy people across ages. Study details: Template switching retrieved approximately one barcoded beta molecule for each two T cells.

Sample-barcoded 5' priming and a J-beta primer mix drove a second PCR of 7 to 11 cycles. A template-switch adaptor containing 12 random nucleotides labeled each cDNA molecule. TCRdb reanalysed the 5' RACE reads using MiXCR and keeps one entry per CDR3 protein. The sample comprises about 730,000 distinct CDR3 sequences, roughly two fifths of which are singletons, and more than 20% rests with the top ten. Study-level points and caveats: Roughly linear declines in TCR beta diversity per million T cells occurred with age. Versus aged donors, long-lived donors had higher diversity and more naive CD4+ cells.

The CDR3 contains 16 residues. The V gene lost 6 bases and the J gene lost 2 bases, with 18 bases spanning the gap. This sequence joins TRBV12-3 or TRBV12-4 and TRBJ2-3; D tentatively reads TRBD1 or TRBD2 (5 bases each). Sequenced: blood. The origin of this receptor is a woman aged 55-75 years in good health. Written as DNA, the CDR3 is TGTGCCAGCAGCCGGTTTGGGGGAAACCCCACAGATACGCAGTATTTT. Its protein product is CASSRFGGNPTDTQYF.